The sample holds a few counts of the clone carrying this TCR beta chain. The data originate from a study of blood T cells in healthy people across ages. The CDR3 contains 14 residues. V was trimmed by 6 bases and J by 0 bases, leaving 9 bases between them. Germline V gene data show CDR1 as LGHNT and CDR2 as FRNRAP. Next came a second PCR, run for about 7 to 12 cycles, which used a sample-barcoded 5' primer along with a J-beta primer mix. TCRdb reprocessed the 5' RACE reads with MiXCR, giving one entry per CDR3 protein. The table lists hundreds of thousands of distinct CDR3 sequences, about 42% of them singletons.

The specimen was blood. The clonotype originates from a man aged 55 to 70 in good health. This chain uses TRBV12-5 with TRBJ2-1; possibly TRBD1 for D (5 bases). CDR3 coding DNA: TGTGCTAGTGGAGGACAAAGCTCCTACAATGAGCAGTTCTTC. Protein product: CASGGQSSYNEQFF.